The 26 T cell receptor beta chains reported below all come from one sample, sequenced in a study of Ad26.COV2.S vaccination and SARS-CoV-2 variants. Method: immunoSEQ multiplex PCR; TCRdb's copy keeps in-frame clones and lacks some. The table includes more than 150,000 clones, around 88% detected once. This material consisted of peripheral blood, taken after recovery from COVID-19. These receptors came from a human donor who had recovered from COVID-19.

This clone was seen a single time. The genes are TRBV15 and TRBJ2-3, with 11 bases fitting TRBD2. Trimming removed 3 bases from V and 2 bases from J; junction bases left unmatched: 7. The CDR3 is 17 amino acids. The germline V gene encodes CDR1 LNHNV and CDR2 YYDKDF (reference sequence). The CDR3 DNA reads as TGTGCCACCAGCAGTGGGACTAGCGGAGGAAACACAGATACGCAGTATTTT. Translated: CATSSGTSGGNTDTQYF.

The rearrangement joins TRBV12-3 or TRBV12-4 to TRBJ2-2; 7 nucleotides agree with TRBD1. This CDR3 region has 12 residues. V dropped 7 bases and J dropped 6; count of bases not matched to a gene: 2. The CDR3 nucleotides are TGTGCCAGCAAAACAGGGGCCGGGGAGCTGTTTTTT. Its translation: CASKTGAGELFF.

The chain links TRBV2 to TRBJ2-7; D gene ambiguous. CDR1 SNHLY and CDR2 FYNNEI come from the germline V gene. V was pared by 1 base and J by 0 bases, with 7 bases between. The CDR3 totals 14 residues. CDR3 region: CASSEEASSYEQYF. CDR3 DNA sequence: TGTGCCAGCAGTGAAGAGGCCAGCTCCTACGAGCAGTACTTC.

J is TRBJ1-2 and V is TRBV18, with a weak D call TRBD1 (6 bases). The CDR3 loop spans 13 amino acids. Germline V gene sequence: CDR1 KGHSH, CDR2 LQKENI. The V gene lost 6 bases and the J gene lost 4 bases, with 12 bases spanning the gap. As DNA, the CDR3 is TGTGCCAGCTCCCACGGACAGCTCTATGGCTACACCTTC. Translating it yields CASSHGQLYGYTF.

The chain joins TRBV9 to TRBJ2-3; 10 bases are shared with TRBD2. The CDR3 consists of 17 residues. Unmatched junction bases numbered 4, after V lost 0 bases and J lost 0 bases. Per the germline V gene, CDR1 is SGDLS and CDR2 is YYNGEE. The CDR3 DNA follows: TGTGCCAGCAGCGTAGGCCCTAGCGGGAGTAGCACAGATACGCAGTATTTT. Amino acid sequence: CASSVGPSGSSTDTQYF.

This chain joins TRBV7-9 and TRBJ2-7, with 12 bases aligning to TRBD2. Germline-derived CDR1 and CDR2 are SEHNR and FQNEAQ (reference sequence). The trim removed 4 bases at V and 4 bases at J, leaving 11 bases unmatched. This CDR3 is built from 17 residues. The CDR3 sequence: CASSSLAGGMNGYEQYF. CDR3 DNA: TGTGCCAGCAGCTCTCTAGCGGGAGGGATGAATGGGTACGAGCAGTACTTC. The full variable domain, rest sourced from reference TRBV7-9 and TRBJ2-7, is DTGVSQNPRHKITKRGQNVTFRCDPISEHNRLYWYRQTLGQGPEFLTYFQNEAQLEKSRLLSDRFSAERPKGSFSTLEIQRTEQGDSAMYLCASSSLAGGMNGYEQYFGPGTRLTVT.

This clone was seen just once. The rearrangement joins TRBV14 to TRBJ2-7, with D unresolved. Trimming cost V 2 bases and J 3 bases, with 11 bases left between them. The CDR3 covers 14 residues. The germline CDR1 and CDR2 sequences are SGHDN and FVKESK. CDR3 amino acids: CASSQLRNIYEQYF. CDR3 nucleotides: TGTGCCAGCAGCCAACTAAGGAACATCTACGAGCAGTACTTC.

This clone showed up just a few times. In nucleotides, the CDR3 is TGTGCCAGCAGCTGGGAAGGGGGCATAGATACGCAGTATTTT. Translating it yields CASSWEGGIDTQYF. The chain combines TRBV11-1 with TRBJ2-3, with 7 bases matching TRBD1. Germline V gene lookup returns CDR1 SGHAT and CDR2 FQDESV (reference sequence). The CDR3 is 14 amino acids. The junction had 6 bases not matched to a gene; V was cut back by 4 bases and J by 5 bases.

The chain is built from TRBV6-9 and TRBJ2-5; D unclear. The CDR3 totals 11 residues. Germline values: CDR1 MNHGY, CDR2 SVAAGI. The V end lost 2 bases, the J end lost 5 bases, and 3 bases lay between the germline ends. The CDR3: CASSYEETQYF. Written as DNA, the CDR3 is TGTGCCAGCAGTTATGAGGAGACCCAGTACTTC.

The V gene is TRBV7-9, the J gene TRBJ2-5; D unclear. Trimming stripped 3 bases from V and 5 bases from J, with 10 bases between. The CDR3 extends over 13 amino acids. Germline CDR1 SEHNR, CDR2 FQNEAQ (reference sequence). The CDR3 bases are TGTGCCAGCAGCTTGGACCCTGGGGAGACCCAGTACTTC. This sequence encodes CASSLDPGETQYF.

This clone was counted only a few times. The chain joins TRBV28 to TRBJ2-7; no firm D call. Trimming took off 6 bases at V and 4 bases at J, with 7 bases between the two ends. The CDR3 has 11 residues. Germline values: CDR1 MDHEN, CDR2 SYDVKM. The CDR3 is CASSGSYEQYF. DNA for the CDR3: TGTGCCAGCAGCGGATCATACGAGCAGTACTTC. The variable domain in full, completed from reference TRBV28 and TRBJ2-7, reads DVKVTQSSRYLVKRTGEKVFLECVQDMDHENMFWYRQDPGLGLRLIYFSYDVKMKEKGDIPEGYSVSREKKERFSLILESASTNQTSMYLCASSGSYEQYFGPGTRLTVT.

The chain employs TRBV19 and TRBJ1-3; no clear D. The V and J ends lost 10 bases and 3 bases respectively, with 13 bases between them. Germline CDR1 and CDR2: LNHDA and SQIVND (reference sequence). The CDR3 totals 13 residues. The CDR3: CATPYRFGNTIYF. The DNA for the CDR3 is TGTGCCACCCCGTATAGGTTTGGAAACACCATATATTTT.

This clone is a singleton in its sample. The rearrangement joins TRBV6-6 to TRBJ2-7; D is uncertain. The CDR3 has 14 residues. V was pared by 0 bases and J by 0 bases, with 6 bases between. In germline, CDR1 is MNHNY, CDR2 SVGAGI (reference sequence). CDR3: CASSYSRSSYEQYF. CDR3 coding DNA: TGTGCCAGCAGTTACTCGAGAAGCTCCTACGAGCAGTACTTC.

The chain has TRBV5-4 and TRBJ1-3, with D perhaps matching TRBD1 (5 bases). V lost 0 bases and J 0 bases, leaving 10 bases between the germline ends. From germline, CDR1 is SGHNT and CDR2 YYREEE (reference sequence). There are 16 residues in the CDR3. CDR3 amino acids: CASSLVMGDSGNTIYF. In nucleotides, the CDR3 is TGTGCCAGCAGCTTGGTTATGGGGGACTCTGGAAACACCATATATTTT.

V gene TRBV5-5 combines with J gene TRBJ2-7, with D tentatively TRBD1 (5 bases). CDR3 length equals 15 residues. Trimming pared 0 bases from V and 1 base from J, leaving 11 bases between. The germline V gene has CDR1 SGHKS and CDR2 YYEKEE (reference sequence). This CDR3 reads CASSLVSTASYEQYF. Written as DNA, the CDR3 is TGTGCCAGCAGCTTGGTTTCGACAGCTTCCTACGAGCAGTACTTC. The full variable domain, completed using reference TRBV5-5 and TRBJ2-7, is DAGVTQSPTHLIKTRGQQVTLRCSPISGHKSVSWYQQVLGQGPQFIFQYYEKEERGRGNFPDRFSARQFPNYSSELNVNALLLGDSALYLCASSLVSTASYEQYFGPGTRLTVT.

This chain links TRBV3-1 (or the pseudogene TRBV3-2) with TRBJ2-1, with D possibly TRBD2 on 5 matching bases. There are 17 residues in the CDR3. Trimming removed 0 bases at V and 1 base at J, with 13 bases between. Germline assignment: CDR1 LGHDT and CDR2 YNNKEL (reference sequence). This CDR3 reads CASSQDLTRGSYNEQFF. The DNA of the CDR3 is TGTGCCAGCAGCCAAGATCTTACCCGAGGGTCCTACAATGAGCAGTTCTTC.

The rearrangement links TRBV2 to TRBJ1-1; D ambiguous. Deletions cut 3 bases from V and 0 bases from J, with 5 bases between. The CDR3 has 13 amino acids. The germline V gene has CDR1 SNHLY and CDR2 FYNNEI. Written as DNA, the CDR3 is TGTGCCAGCAGTGACATAGTGAACACTGAAGCTTTCTTT. As protein: CASSDIVNTEAFF. Using reference TRBV2 and TRBJ1-1 for the parts outside the CDR3, the full variable domain is EPEVTQTPSHQVTQMGQEVILRCVPISNHLYFYWYRQILGQKVEFLVSFYNNEISEKSEIFDDQFSVERPDGSNFTLKIRSTKLEDSAMYFCASSDIVNTEAFFGQGTRLTVV.

There are a few counts of this clone. The chain uses TRBV2 and TRBJ2-1; the D is unclear. The CDR3 contains 13 residues. Trimming left V 10 bases short and J 8 bases short, with 18 bases between. The V gene's germline CDR1 is SNHLY and CDR2 FYNNEI. The CDR3 DNA follows: TGTGCCACCTCGTGGGGAACCGGCGATGAGCAGTTCTTC. As protein: CATSWGTGDEQFF.

V and J are TRBV11-2 and TRBJ2-5; TRBD2 aligns across 10 bases. The V gene end was trimmed by 5 bases and the J gene end by 2 bases; junction bases not matched to a gene: 11. The CDR3 has 17 residues. Germline V gene data show CDR1 as SGHAT and CDR2 as FQNNGV. DNA of the CDR3: TGTGCCAGCAGCGTGTTACTAGCGGGGTCTTCTCAAGAGACCCAGTACTTC. Its protein product is CASSVLLAGSSQETQYF.

The gene calls are TRBV25-1 and TRBJ2-1, with a weak D call TRBD1 (6 bases). Germline CDR1 reads MGHDK; CDR2 reads SYGVNS. V was trimmed by 4 bases and J by 7 bases, leaving 23 bases between them. This CDR3 is 17 amino acids long. The CDR3 is CASSGPITGYRLNEQFF. The CDR3 DNA reads as TGTGCCAGCAGTGGACCAATTACAGGGTATCGGCTGAATGAGCAGTTCTTC. Supplemented by reference TRBV25-1 and TRBJ2-1, the full variable domain reads EADIYQTPRYLVIGTGKKITLECSQTMGHDKMYWYQQDPGMELHLIHYSYGVNSTEKGDLSSESTVSRIRTEHFPLTLESARPSHTSQYLCASSGPITGYRLNEQFFGPGTRLTVL.

This clone was observed once. This rearrangement joins TRBV2 to TRBJ1-1, with D tentatively TRBD1 (5 bases). This CDR3 comprises 13 residues. Per germline, CDR1 SNHLY and CDR2 FYNNEI. Trimming shortened V by 0 bases and J by 7 bases, and 9 bases separated the two germline ends. CDR3 protein: CASSEAPGLEAFF. CDR3 DNA: TGTGCCAGCAGTGAAGCGCCGGGACTTGAAGCTTTCTTT.

The V and J genes are TRBV5-6 and TRBJ1-1; D is undetermined. Trimming took 3 bases from V and 10 from J, leaving 10 bases between them. The CDR3 length is 11 residues. Germline CDR1 is SGHDT and CDR2 is YYEEEE. In DNA, the CDR3 is TGTGCCAGCAGCTCTGGTCCCGGAGCTTTCTTT. Its protein product is CASSSGPGAFF.

The sample holds one count of this clone. The V call is TRBV11-2, the J call TRBJ2-1; D is possibly TRBD2 (6 bases). Trimming took off 4 bases at V and 10 bases at J, with 20 bases between the two ends. CDR3 length: 15 residues. The germline gives CDR1 SGHAT, CDR2 FQNNGV. Written as DNA, the CDR3 is TGTGCCAGCAGCTCCGCCGGGAGTCGGGACGGGGAGCAGTTCTTC. Translation gives CASSSAGSRDGEQFF.

This chain uses TRBV6-5 with TRBJ2-7; weak D call: TRBD1 (7 bases). Deletions cut 0 bases from V and 0 bases from J, with 12 bases between. Germline loops: CDR1 MNHEY, CDR2 SVGAGI. The CDR3 is 16 residues long. The CDR3 here is CASSYSGQGGSYEQYF. The CDR3 DNA is TGTGCCAGCAGTTACTCCGGCCAGGGGGGCTCCTACGAGCAGTACTTC.

This chain links TRBV5-1 with TRBJ1-4; a weak D match, TRBD1 (6 bases). The CDR3 extends over 15 amino acids. V was trimmed by 4 bases and J by 7 bases, leaving 17 bases between them. Germline-derived CDR1 and CDR2 are SGHRS and YFSETQ. CDR3 bases: TGCGCCAGCAGCCCCGGTGTGGGGGCGAGTGAAAAACTGTTTTTT. This encodes CASSPGVGASEKLFF.

The chain uses TRBV29-1 and TRBJ1-2; 9 nucleotides line up with TRBD1. Germline values: CDR1 SQVTM, CDR2 ANQGSEA. The CDR3 is 12 amino acids. V lost 6 bases and J lost 6; bases outside the gene matches: 5. The CDR3 here is CSVKDRGDGYTF. The CDR3 DNA follows: TGCAGCGTCAAGGACAGGGGCGATGGCTACACCTTC.